The clone carrying this TCR beta chain was detected ten times or more. Its target is not known. Attachment of unique molecular identifiers was made to individual cDNA molecules. TCRdb re-called the 5' RACE reads through MiXCR, storing one row per CDR3 protein. The table records around 82,000 distinct CDR3 sequences, over 9.5% of them present only once. This record comes from a study of early T cells in non-severe SARS-CoV-2 infection. Study background: Bulk RNA from unsorted whole blood was sequenced; chains were unpaired.

Study-wide findings and caveats: Clonotype matching in VDJdb favored anti-spike CD8 responses and did not capture private and CD4 specificities.

The ends were cut back, 3 bases at V and 4 bases at J, with 10 bases in the middle. The V gene's germline CDR1 is LNHDA and CDR2 SQIVND (reference sequence). This CDR3 is built from 14 residues. The clonotype was recovered from an adult who was a healthcare worker with PCR-confirmed SARS-CoV-2 infection or an uninfected control (not recorded which). The chain employs TRBV19 and TRBJ2-1; a possible D gene is TRBD2 (5 bases). Sequencing used whole blood. The CDR3 DNA sequence: TGTGCCAGTAGTATGCTAGCAGTATACAATGAGCAGTTCTTC. It translates to CASSMLAVYNEQFF.